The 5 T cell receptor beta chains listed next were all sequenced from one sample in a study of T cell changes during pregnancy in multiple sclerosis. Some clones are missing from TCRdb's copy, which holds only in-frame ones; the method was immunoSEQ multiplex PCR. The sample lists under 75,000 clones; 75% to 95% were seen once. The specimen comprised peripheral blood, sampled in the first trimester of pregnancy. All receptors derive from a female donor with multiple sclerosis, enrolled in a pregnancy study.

CDR3: CASSSDRGRVYNEQFF. The CDR3, as DNA: TGTGCCAGCAGCTCGGACAGGGGGCGAGTCTACAATGAGCAGTTCTTC. This sequence joins TRBV7-2 and TRBJ2-1, with 11 bases aligning to TRBD1. CDR3 length: 16 residues. Germline V gives CDR1 SGHTA, CDR2 FQGNSA. Losses at the gene ends were 4 bases for V and 3 bases for J; bases not matched to a gene: 5.

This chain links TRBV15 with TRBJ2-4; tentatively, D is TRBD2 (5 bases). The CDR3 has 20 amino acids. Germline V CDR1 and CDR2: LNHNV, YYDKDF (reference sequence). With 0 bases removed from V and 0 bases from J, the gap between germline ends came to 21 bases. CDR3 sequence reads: CATSRDKRPESRIAKNIQYF. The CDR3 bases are TGTGCCACCAGCAGAGATAAGCGGCCGGAGAGTAGAATAGCCAAAAACATTCAGTACTTC.

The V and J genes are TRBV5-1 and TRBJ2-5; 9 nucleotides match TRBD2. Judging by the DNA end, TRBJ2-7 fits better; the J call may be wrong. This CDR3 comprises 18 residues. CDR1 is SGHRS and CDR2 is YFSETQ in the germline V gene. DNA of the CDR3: TGCGCCAGCAGCTCCTTCGGTCTAGCGGGAAGTAACTCCTACGAGCAGTACTTC. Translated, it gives CASSSFGLAGSNSYEQYF.

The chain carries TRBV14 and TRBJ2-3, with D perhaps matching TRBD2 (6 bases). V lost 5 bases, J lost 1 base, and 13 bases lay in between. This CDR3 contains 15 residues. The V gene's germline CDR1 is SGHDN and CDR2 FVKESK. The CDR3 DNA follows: TGTGCCAGCAGCTCAAGATGGGGGGGCACAGATACGCAGTATTTT. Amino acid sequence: CASSSRWGGTDTQYF.

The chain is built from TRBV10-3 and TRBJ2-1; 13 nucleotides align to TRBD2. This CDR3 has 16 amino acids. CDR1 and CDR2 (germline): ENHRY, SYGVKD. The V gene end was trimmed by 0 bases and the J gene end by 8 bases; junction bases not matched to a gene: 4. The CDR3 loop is CAISESGTSGVDEQFF. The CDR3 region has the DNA TGTGCCATCAGTGAGTCGGGGACTAGCGGGGTGGATGAGCAGTTCTTC.